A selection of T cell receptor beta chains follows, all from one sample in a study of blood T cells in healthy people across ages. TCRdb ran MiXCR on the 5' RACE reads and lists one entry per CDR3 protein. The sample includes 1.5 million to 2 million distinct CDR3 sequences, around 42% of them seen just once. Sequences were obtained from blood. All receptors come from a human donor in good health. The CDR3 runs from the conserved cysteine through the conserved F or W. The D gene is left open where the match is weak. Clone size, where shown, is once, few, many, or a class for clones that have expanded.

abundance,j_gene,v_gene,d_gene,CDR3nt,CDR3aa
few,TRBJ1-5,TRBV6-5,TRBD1,TGTGCCAGCATAACAGGGGCAGCTCAGCCCCAGCATTTT,CASITGAAQPQHF
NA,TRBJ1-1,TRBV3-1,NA,TGTGCCAGCAGCCAAGCAAACTGGGCTTTCTTT,CASSQANWAFF
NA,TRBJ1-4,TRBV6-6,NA,TGTGCCAGCAGTTACGTGCGACATCAAAACAGGGAAAAACTGTTTTTT,CASSYVRHQNREKLFF
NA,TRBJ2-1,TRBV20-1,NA,TGCAGTGGACGGGTCGCAGTGGGGGCCTCCTACAATGAGCAGTTCTTC,CSGRVAVGASYNEQFF
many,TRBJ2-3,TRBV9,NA,TGTGCCAGCAGCGTATGGTCGGGTAACACAGATACGCAGTATTTT,CASSVWSGNTDTQYF
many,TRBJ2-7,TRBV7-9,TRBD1,TGTGCCAGCAGTTTAACGGGACAGGGGACCTACGAGCAGTACTTC,CASSLTGQGTYEQYF
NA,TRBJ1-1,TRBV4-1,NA,TGCGCCAGCAGCCCTCTTCCGTGGCAGGGTTACACTGAAGCTTTCTTT,CASSPLPWQGYTEAFF
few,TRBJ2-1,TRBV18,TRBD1,TGTGCCAGCTCACCAGACAGGGCTCTCAATGAGCAGTTCTTC,CASSPDRALNEQFF
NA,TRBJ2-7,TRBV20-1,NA,TGCAGTGCCGTGGTTCTGGGTCATAGGTACGAGCAGTACTTC,CSAVVLGHRYEQYF
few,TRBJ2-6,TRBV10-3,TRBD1,TGTGCCATGGGGACAGGGGGCTATGGGGCCAACGTCCTGACTTTC,CAMGTGGYGANVLTF
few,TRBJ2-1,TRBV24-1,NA,TGTGCCACCAGTGACTCCCTGGATGAGCAGTTCTTC,CATSDSLDEQFF
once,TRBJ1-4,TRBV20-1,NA,TGCAGTGCTAGAGATTCACACGGGGCAACTAATGAAAAACGGTTTTTT,CSARDSHGATNEKRFF
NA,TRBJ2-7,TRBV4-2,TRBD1,TGTGCCAGCAGCCAACGACCCCCTTGGGCAGGGGGCGCATACGAGCAGTACTTC,CASSQRPPWAGGAYEQYF